This T cell receptor beta chain originates from a study of CD8 T cells in Susac syndrome. The ends were cut back, 8 bases at V and 5 bases at J, with 24 bases in the middle. The CDR3 is made up of 16 amino acids. With random hexamers, reverse transcription was performed on roughly 0.45 to 1 ug of RNA. Multiplex PCR with immunoSEQ amplified the TCR beta CDR3 across 54 Vbeta and 13 Jbeta. TCRdb ran MiXCR on the immunoSEQ multiplex PCR reads and lists one entry per CDR3 protein. The data hold about 160,000 distinct CDR3 sequences, with 90% to 95% observed a single time. Findings and limits, study-wide: By the study's own acknowledgment, its TCR sequencing and HLA analysis included relatively few individuals.

CD8+ and CD4+ T cells from blood underwent TCR beta sequencing, which was carried out in a high-throughput format. Negative magnetic isolation gave CD8+ and CD4+ cells; FACS enriched CD8+ TEMRA. In the case of this clonotype: Its specificity is unknown.

This chain connects TRBV12-3 or TRBV12-4 to TRBJ1-1; tentatively, D is TRBD1 (5 bases). The receptor's source is a human donor in good health. Sequencing was performed on CD4+ T cells from PBMCs. The CDR3 reads CASQGAGRAPRTEAFF. The CDR3 coding sequence is TGTGCCAGCCAGGGAGCAGGGAGAGCACCGAGGACTGAAGCTTTCTTT.